One TCR beta chain is described in this entry. This entry is derived from a study of blood T cell repertoires in COVID-19. Assay: immunoSEQ multiplex PCR; the TCRdb copy retains only in-frame clones and omits some. The table lists approximately 140,000 clones, approximately 87% of them singletons. V gave up 0 bases and J gave up 2 bases, with 10 bases separating them. This CDR3 contains 15 residues. The germline V gene encodes CDR1 SGHTA and CDR2 FQGNSA. This study enrolled people aged 18 to 89 from approximately 25 US geographic areas. Source material: PBMCs or T cells enriched from blood (not recorded which). The TCR sequence derives from a man between 50 and 59 years old in a cohort exposed to, infected with or recovered from COVID-19 (not recorded which). The rearrangement uses TRBV7-2 and TRBJ1-1; D is undetermined. CDR3 bases: TGTGCCAGCAGCTTAGCAACCTCCCTAAACACTGAAGCTTTCTTT. As protein: CASSLATSLNTEAFF.